Presented here are 5 T cell receptor beta chains from one specimen sequenced in a study of technical replicates of blood from a few donors. Profiling relied on immunoSEQ multiplex PCR, and the TCRdb table lists in-frame clones only, not all of them. Seen here are 50,000 to 70,000 clones, just under 95% observed once, and the top ten hold 4.2%. Sequencing was performed on PBMCs. These receptors were obtained from a human donor in good health. Some clones in this sample may be carry-over from other donors' samples.

The chain has TRBV4-2 and TRBJ2-3, with 12 bases lining up with TRBD2. The CDR3 totals 21 residues. Germline V gene data show CDR1 as LGHNA and CDR2 as YNFKEQ. The V and J ends lost 3 bases and 4 bases, in that order; junction bases with no gene match: 20. CDR3 region: CASSHPPRRTSGNLGPDTQYF. CDR3 nucleotides: TGTGCCAGCAGCCACCCTCCTCGTCGGACTAGCGGGAACCTTGGGCCAGATACGCAGTATTTT.

The chain has TRBV6-1 and TRBJ2-7; D is perhaps TRBD2 (5 bases). V was clipped by 8 bases and J by 3 bases, with 14 bases between them. The CDR3 contains 13 residues. Per the germline V gene, CDR1 is MNHNS and CDR2 is SASEGT. CDR3 bases: TGTGCCAGCGGGGTGGGGAGTATCTACGAGCAGTACTTC. Translated, it gives CASGVGSIYEQYF.

This clone has a single count. V and J are TRBV5-5 and TRBJ2-3, with 12 bases aligning to TRBD2. The CDR3 spans 19 residues. In germline, CDR1 is SGHKS, CDR2 YYEKEE (reference sequence). Trimming cost V 5 bases and J 0 bases; bases outside gene matches: 13. The CDR3 loop reads CASRLLLQLAGGSTDTQYF. The CDR3 bases are TGTGCCAGCAGACTGCTTCTCCAACTAGCGGGGGGTAGCACAGATACGCAGTATTTT.

The chain employs TRBV7-2 and TRBJ2-7, with TRBD2 identical over 8 bases. After removal of 5 bases from V and 2 bases from J, the junction contained 11 bases not matched to a gene. Germline CDR1 and CDR2: SGHTA and FQGNSA. CDR3 size: 16 residues. CDR3 sequence: CASSPPVAGPTYEQYF. DNA of the CDR3: TGTGCCAGCAGCCCGCCGGTAGCGGGGCCTACCTACGAGCAGTACTTC.

This clone has just one count. The V and J genes are TRBV7-8 and TRBJ2-4; D possibly corresponds to TRBD1 (5 bases). The V gene lost 3 bases and the J gene lost 1 base, with 19 bases spanning the gap. The CDR3 runs 18 residues. The germline CDR1 and CDR2 sequences are SGHVS and FQNEAQ. The CDR3 sequence: CASSLGPKASAAKNIQYF. The DNA for the CDR3 is TGTGCCAGCAGCTTGGGGCCGAAGGCCTCAGCGGCCAAAAACATTCAGTACTTC. Filled out from reference TRBV7-8 and TRBJ2-4, the complete variable domain reads GAGVSQSPRYKVAKRGQDVALRCDPISGHVSLFWYQQALGQGPEFLTYFQNEAQLDKSGLPSDRFFAERPEGSVSTLKIQRTQQEDSAVYLCASSLGPKASAAKNIQYFGAGTRLSVL.